Below are 26 T cell receptor beta chains sequenced from a single sample in a study of T-cell reconstitution after alpha-beta-depleted transplantation in children. Construction of the TCRbeta library involved unique molecular identifiers. MiXCR, applied by TCRdb to the PCR reads, yields one record per CDR3 protein. The sample contains about 510,000 distinct CDR3 sequences, over 10% of which appear only once. The sample consisted of PBMCs, mostly from graft donor cells, taken 180 days after TCRalphabeta/CD19-depleted stem cell transplant. The origin of the receptors is a female patient between 2 and 15 years old who had a stem cell transplant for aplastic anemia, so the T cells may come from the graft donor.

This clonotype was observed a handful of times. The chain links TRBV19 to TRBJ1-3; the D gene is possibly TRBD1 (5 bases). V was pared by 5 bases and J by 0 bases, with 14 bases between. The CDR3 length is 16 residues. The germline V gene encodes CDR1 LNHDA and CDR2 SQIVND (reference sequence). The CDR3 region is CASSPLIGHSGNTIYF. DNA of the CDR3: TGTGCCAGTAGTCCTCTGATTGGACACTCTGGAAACACCATATATTTT.

This clonotype was recorded at least ten times. This chain links TRBV20-1 with TRBJ2-1; D is unresolved. The CDR3 totals 14 residues. Trimming took 2 bases from V and 3 from J, leaving 11 bases between them. Germline CDR1 DFQATT, CDR2 SNEGSKA (reference sequence). CDR3 amino acids: CSARSVQNYNEQFF. CDR3 nucleotides: TGCAGTGCTAGAAGCGTCCAAAACTACAATGAGCAGTTCTTC.

This clonotype was counted between two and nine times. The chain carries TRBV15 and TRBJ2-1, with TRBD2 as a possible D gene (7 bases). CDR3 size: 16 residues. Deletions cut 1 base from V and 10 bases from J, with 20 bases between. Germline CDR1 reads LNHNV; CDR2 reads YYDKDF (reference sequence). Here the CDR3 DNA reads TGTGCCACCAGCAGAGTAATGGGAGGGCTAACAGGGGAGCAGTTCTTC. Its protein is CATSRVMGGLTGEQFF.

This clonotype was counted a few times. The rearrangement joins TRBV12-3 or TRBV12-4 to TRBJ2-7; 7 bases fit TRBD1. V lost 6 bases and J lost 0; bases outside the gene matches: 11. The CDR3 loop spans 16 amino acids. Here the CDR3 DNA reads TGTGCCAGCAGCCCCCCAGCTTCAGGGGGCTCCTACGAGCAGTACGTC. Amino acid sequence: CASSPPASGGSYEQYV.

This clonotype has just a few counts. The chain combines TRBV25-1 with TRBJ2-1; D assignment may be TRBD1 or TRBD2 (5 bases each). V lost 1 base to trimming and J lost 10 bases, with 17 bases between them. The CDR3 runs to 15 residues. CDR1 MGHDK and CDR2 SYGVNS come from the germline V gene. The CDR3 nucleotides read TGTGCCAGCAGTGAATCATCGGGGCTCCTCGGGGAGCAGTTCTTC. It yields the protein CASSESSGLLGEQFF.

This clonotype came up many times. CDR3 sequence: CATRGGGPEAFF. In nucleotides, the CDR3 is TGTGCCACTCGGGGAGGGGGCCCTGAAGCTTTCTTT. The J gene is TRBJ1-1, the V gene TRBV7-8; 7 bases are shared with TRBD1. The CDR3 totals 12 residues. The V gene's germline CDR1 is SGHVS and CDR2 FQNEAQ. Losses at the gene ends were 10 bases for V and 6 bases for J; bases not matched to a gene: 8.

This clonotype was seen more than once but under ten times. V gene TRBV7-2 combines with J gene TRBJ2-1; D is possibly TRBD2 (5 bases). In germline, CDR1 is SGHTA, CDR2 FQGNSA. This CDR3 contains 14 residues. V shed 5 bases and J shed 6 bases, with 14 bases lying between them. CDR3 coding DNA: TGTGCCAGCAGCCCTTGGATGGACTTCAATGAGCAGTTCTTC. It encodes CASSPWMDFNEQFF. Supplemented by reference TRBV7-2 and TRBJ2-1, the full variable domain reads GAGVSQSPSNKVTEKGKDVELRCDPISGHTALYWYRQSLGQGLEFLIYFQGNSAPDKSGLPSDRFSAERTGGSVSTLTIQRTQQEDSAVYLCASSPWMDFNEQFFGPGTRLTVL.

This clonotype was detected a few times. The chain joins TRBV15 to TRBJ2-1; perhaps TRBD2 as D (5 bases). The germline V and J ends were trimmed by 4 bases and 1 base, with 14 bases remaining between them. The CDR3 is 16 residues long. CDR1 and CDR2 from the germline V gene are LNHNV and YYDKDF (reference sequence). The CDR3 nucleotides read TGTGCCACCAGCACCCGAACTAGAGGATCCTACAATGAGCAGTTCTTC. Protein sequence: CATSTRTRGSYNEQFF.

This clonotype was seen only a few times. The V call is TRBV28, the J call TRBJ2-7; 7 bases match TRBD1. This CDR3 comprises 15 residues. Trimming removed 5 bases from V and 4 bases from J; junction bases left unmatched: 11. Per germline, CDR1 MDHEN and CDR2 SYDVKM. CDR3 sequence: CASSPTGKVGYEQYF. The DNA of the CDR3 is TGTGCCAGCAGTCCGACAGGGAAGGTGGGGTACGAGCAGTACTTC.

This clonotype has a handful of counts. V and J are TRBV28 and TRBJ2-1, with 11 bases lining up with TRBD2. Germline trimming cut 10 bases from V and 1 base from J; bases unmatched to any gene: 12. CDR3 length equals 17 residues. CDR1 is MDHEN, CDR2 SYDVKM, per germline. CDR3 amino acids: CAIDSPTSGVSYNEQFF. CDR3 DNA sequence: TGTGCCATCGATTCACCGACTAGCGGGGTATCCTACAATGAGCAGTTCTTC.

There are a few counts of this clonotype. The chain combines TRBV7-8 with TRBJ1-5; TRBD1 might be the D (5 bases). Between the trimmed V and J ends, which lost 1 base and 7 bases, there was a span of 14 bases. Germline-derived CDR1 and CDR2 are SGHVS and FQNEAQ. The CDR3 consists of 15 residues. CDR3 amino acids: CASSLGTGQGQPQHF. The CDR3 DNA follows: TGTGCCAGCAGCTTAGGAACGGGCCAGGGACAGCCCCAGCATTTT.

For the CDR3, the DNA is TGCGCCAGCAGCCCAGGGTCTACACGTCCCCTTTTGTCAGCTTTCTTT. As protein: CASSPGSTRPLLSAFF. The V and J genes are TRBV5-1 and TRBJ1-1; D is perhaps TRBD1 (5 bases). Germline assignment: CDR1 SGHRS and CDR2 YFSETQ. CDR3 length: 16 amino acids. V lost 4 bases, J lost 10 bases, and 26 bases lay in between.

This clonotype has just a few counts. The chain links TRBV7-2 to TRBJ2-1; 7 nucleotides match TRBD2. The CDR3 has 15 amino acids. V was pared by 0 bases and J by 2 bases, with 1 base of the junction left unmatched. Germline CDR1 and CDR2: SGHTA and FQGNSA. CDR3 bases: TGTGCCAGCAGCTTAGCCCTAGCGGCCTACAATGAGCAGTTCTTC. Its protein product is CASSLALAAYNEQFF.

The rearrangement joins TRBV27 to TRBJ2-2; D is possibly TRBD2 (8 bases). Per the germline V gene, CDR1 is MNHEY and CDR2 is SMNVEV (reference sequence). Trimming cost V 4 bases and J 1 base, with 22 bases left between them. The CDR3 contains 19 residues. The CDR3 region is CASSSPGQRERRNTGELFF. The CDR3 DNA is TGTGCCAGCAGTTCCCCGGGACAGCGGGAGCGTAGGAACACCGGGGAGCTGTTTTTT.

The chain recombines TRBV28 with TRBJ1-3, with D possibly matching TRBD1 (5 bases). Germline V gives CDR1 MDHEN, CDR2 SYDVKM. The CDR3 contains 15 residues. Trimming left V 3 bases short and J 2 bases short, with 11 bases between. The CDR3 spells CASSFFGAAGNTIYF. Written as DNA, the CDR3 is TGTGCCAGCAGTTTTTTTGGGGCTGCTGGAAACACCATATATTTT. Looking up the rest from reference TRBV28 and TRBJ1-3 gives the full variable domain: DVKVTQSSRYLVKRTGEKVFLECVQDMDHENMFWYRQDPGLGLRLIYFSYDVKMKEKGDIPEGYSVSREKKERFSLILESASTNQTSMYLCASSFFGAAGNTIYFGEGSWLTVV.

Many counts were recorded for this clonotype. V gene TRBV20-1 combines with J gene TRBJ2-3; D uncertain. This CDR3 contains 15 residues. Germline CDR1 is DFQATT and CDR2 is SNEGSKA (reference sequence). V was trimmed by 4 bases and J by 6 bases, leaving 20 bases between them. This CDR3 is CSATDGSHSVDTQYF. CDR3 nucleotides: TGCAGTGCTACGGACGGATCCCACAGTGTGGATACGCAGTATTTT.

The rearrangement links TRBV6-1 to TRBJ1-5; no clear D. Germline assignment: CDR1 MNHNS and CDR2 SASEGT. The CDR3 totals 15 residues. The V and J ends lost 5 bases and 3 bases respectively, with 14 bases between them. The CDR3 DNA is TGTGCCAGCAGTCCCGTTGGAAGGAACAATCAGCCCCAGCATTTT. Protein product: CASSPVGRNNQPQHF.

This clonotype was counted ten times or more. The chain has TRBV14 and TRBJ2-1; 9 bases agree with TRBD1. CDR1 and CDR2 (germline): SGHDN, FVKESK. This CDR3 has 16 amino acids. V lost 5 bases and J lost 3; bases outside the gene matches: 8. The CDR3, as DNA: TGTGCCAGCAGCATCCTCCGGGGACAGGGCTACAATGAGCAGTTCTTC. Translated: CASSILRGQGYNEQFF.

V and J are TRBV24-1 and TRBJ2-5, with D possibly being TRBD1 (5 bases). The V gene's germline CDR1 is KGHDR and CDR2 SFDVKD. The length of the CDR3 is 16 residues. The ends were cut back, 4 bases at V and 1 base at J, with 15 bases in the middle. CDR3 loop: CATSDPTDSIQETQYF. For the CDR3, the DNA is TGTGCCACCAGTGACCCCACCGACAGTATCCAAGAGACCCAGTACTTC.

This clonotype occurred a few times. The rearrangement links TRBV18 to TRBJ2-2; D unclear. The germline V gene has CDR1 KGHSH and CDR2 LQKENI. V dropped 1 base and J dropped 1 base, with 10 bases sitting between them. This CDR3 is built from 16 residues. The CDR3 DNA reads TGTGCCAGCTCACCACGGCAGAACAGGAACACCGGGGAGCTGTTTTTT. This sequence encodes CASSPRQNRNTGELFF. Drawing the rest from reference TRBV18 and TRBJ2-2, the complete variable domain is NAGVMQNPRHLVRRRGQEARLRCSPMKGHSHVYWYRQLPEEGLKFMVYLQKENIIDESGMPKERFSAEFPKEGPSILRIQQVVRGDSAAYFCASSPRQNRNTGELFFGEGSRLTVL.

This clonotype was detected a few times. This rearrangement joins TRBV9 to TRBJ2-2, with D uncertain. V was shortened by 3 bases and J by 6 bases, with 15 bases between the two germline ends. The germline V gene has CDR1 SGDLS and CDR2 YYNGEE. The CDR3 extends over 15 amino acids. CDR3 sequence reads: CASSGPTRGAGELFF. CDR3 bases: TGTGCCAGCAGCGGGCCTACGCGTGGGGCCGGGGAGCTGTTTTTT.

This clonotype was counted many times. The chain recombines TRBV6-5 with TRBJ1-2, with 9 bases matching TRBD1. Losses at the gene ends were 5 bases for V and 5 bases for J; bases not matched to a gene: 6. This CDR3 is built from 14 residues. Germline-derived CDR1 and CDR2 are MNHEY and SVGAGI. This chain's CDR3 is CASSQDRGSYGYTF. The CDR3 nucleotides are TGTGCCAGCAGTCAGGACAGGGGTTCGTATGGCTACACCTTC.

Only a few counts were recorded for this clonotype. This rearrangement joins TRBV6-4 to TRBJ1-2, with D perhaps TRBD1 (5 bases). The V gene lost 5 bases and the J gene lost 2 bases, with 24 bases spanning the gap. The CDR3 has 18 residues. Looked up from germline, CDR1 is MRHNA and CDR2 is SNTAGT. The CDR3 loop reads CASSLYPGTPPENYGYTF. As DNA, the CDR3 is TGTGCCAGCAGTCTTTACCCCGGGACTCCTCCGGAAAACTATGGCTACACCTTC.

The J gene is TRBJ1-3, the V gene TRBV27; the D is unclear. Germline loops: CDR1 MNHEY, CDR2 SMNVEV (reference sequence). Trimming stripped 0 bases from V and 2 bases from J, with 11 bases between. The CDR3 has 16 amino acids. Here the CDR3 reads CASSLSGQVAGNTIYF. The CDR3 nucleotides read TGTGCCAGCAGTTTATCGGGCCAAGTGGCTGGAAACACCATATATTTT.

This clonotype has at least ten counts. This chain connects TRBV6-5 to TRBJ2-3, with 11 bases that match TRBD1. Germline-derived CDR1 and CDR2 are MNHEY and SVGAGI. V dropped 0 bases and J dropped 7; count of bases not matched to a gene: 9. The length of the CDR3 is 17 residues. CDR3 coding DNA: TGTGCCAGCAGTTACTCGATTGGACAGGGGGCCTCCTATACGCAGTATTTT. This translates into CASSYSIGQGASYTQYF.

The chain employs TRBV7-6 and TRBJ1-1, with D tentatively TRBD1 (5 bases). Trimming stripped 4 bases from V and 3 bases from J, with 12 bases between. Germline loops: CDR1 SGHVS, CDR2 FNYEAQ. This CDR3 spans 14 amino acids. CDR3 in DNA: TGTGCCAGCAGCTCAAAGACAGAACACACTGAAGCTTTCTTT. This encodes CASSSKTEHTEAFF.